A single sample gave rise to the 25 T cell receptor beta chains below, sequenced in a study of T cell responses to AZD1222 COVID-19 vaccine. Profiling relied on immunoSEQ multiplex PCR, and the TCRdb table lists in-frame clones only, not all of them. This sample has around 83,000 clones, with roughly 83% found just once. Sequenced here: peripheral blood, sampled on day 0 of AZD1222 vaccination. The receptors were gathered from an adult in good health.

The V and J genes are TRBV9 and TRBJ1-6; D is unclear. The CDR3 is 15 residues long. The V gene's germline CDR1 is SGDLS and CDR2 YYNGEE. Trimming left V 0 bases short and J 7 bases short, with 11 bases between. The CDR3 loop reads CASSVGGGSNSPLHF. The CDR3 DNA follows: TGTGCCAGCAGCGTAGGCGGAGGGAGCAATTCACCCCTCCACTTT.

This chain connects TRBV7-8 to TRBJ1-2; no clear D. The CDR3 runs to 17 residues. Germline V gene sequence: CDR1 SGHVS, CDR2 FQNEAQ. Between the trimmed V and J ends, which lost 0 bases and 4 bases, there was a span of 18 bases. Written as DNA, the CDR3 is TGTGCCAGCAGCTTAGCGCAGGAGACGGCGGTATCCTATGGCTACACCTTC. It translates to CASSLAQETAVSYGYTF.

The chain joins TRBV6-5 to TRBJ2-1; D ambiguous. V lost 6 bases and J lost 7, with 4 bases in between. Germline V gene data show CDR1 as MNHEY and CDR2 as SVGAGI. The CDR3 extends over 10 amino acids. CDR3 loop: CASRDNEQFF. The CDR3 bases are TGTGCCAGCAGGGATAATGAGCAGTTCTTC.

This chain uses TRBV2 with TRBJ2-5; D remains unclear. V lost 1 base to trimming and J lost 6 bases, with 6 bases between them. Germline lookup yields CDR1 SNHLY and CDR2 FYNNEI. The CDR3 has 12 amino acids. The CDR3 reads CASSEVLKTQYF. The CDR3 region has the DNA TGTGCCAGCAGTGAAGTCCTGAAGACCCAGTACTTC. Together with reference TRBV2 and TRBJ2-5, the CDR3 gives the full variable domain: EPEVTQTPSHQVTQMGQEVILRCVPISNHLYFYWYRQILGQKVEFLVSFYNNEISEKSEIFDDQFSVERPDGSNFTLKIRSTKLEDSAMYFCASSEVLKTQYFGPGTRLLVL.

This chain links TRBV10-2 with TRBJ1-1; 7 bases are shared with TRBD1. V dropped 6 bases and J dropped 2; count of bases not matched to a gene: 6. The germline CDR1 and CDR2 sequences are WSHSY and SAAADI. This CDR3 has 14 residues. CDR3 DNA sequence: TGCGCCAGCAGGATGGGACAGACTAACACTGAAGCTTTCTTT. Its protein product is CASRMGQTNTEAFF.

The V and J genes are TRBV4-2 and TRBJ2-7, with a tentative D call TRBD2 (5 bases). V lost 4 bases and J lost 0, with 16 bases in between. The CDR3 extends over 16 amino acids. In germline, CDR1 is LGHNA, CDR2 YNFKEQ. The DNA for the CDR3 is TGTGCCAGCAGCCCAGCCGGACTTCCGAGCTCCTACGAGCAGTACTTC. It translates to CASSPAGLPSSYEQYF.

This clone appeared a single time. The gene calls are TRBV20-1 and TRBJ1-5; unclear D gene. This CDR3 is 11 amino acids long. V lost 1 base and J lost 16, with 14 bases in between. Germline V CDR1 and CDR2: DFQATT, SNEGSKA (reference sequence). CDR3 nucleotide sequence: TGCAGTGCTAGAGCGGCGGCCCGAGAACATTTT. Translated, it gives CSARAAAREHF.

The chain links TRBV27 to TRBJ2-7, with D unclear. The CDR3 is 14 amino acids. Germline loops: CDR1 MNHEY, CDR2 SMNVEV (reference sequence). V shed 2 bases and J shed 2 bases, with 10 bases lying between them. The CDR3 reads CASSLTPEPYEQYF. Here the CDR3 DNA reads TGTGCCAGCAGTTTAACCCCAGAACCCTACGAGCAGTACTTC.

In nucleotides, the CDR3 is TGTGCCAGCAGTTTCGCTGCGAACACTGAAGCTTTCTTT. This encodes CASSFAANTEAFF. The chain has TRBV12-3 or TRBV12-4 and TRBJ1-1; unclear D gene. The CDR3 totals 13 residues. The V and J ends lost 3 bases and 1 base respectively, with 6 bases between them.

This clone was recorded only once. The CDR3, as DNA: TGTGCCAGCAGCTTAGGGACAGGGCCCTACGAGCAGTACTTC. Amino acids: CASSLGTGPYEQYF. J is TRBJ2-7 and V is TRBV7-6; 8 bases align to TRBD1. J gave up 2 bases and V 1 base, and 1 base lay outside the gene matches. The CDR3 extends over 14 amino acids. Germline V CDR1 and CDR2: SGHVS, FNYEAQ.

The J gene is TRBJ1-2, the V gene TRBV3-1 (or the pseudogene TRBV3-2); the D is unclear. The CDR3 extends over 15 amino acids. Trimming stripped 1 base from V and 5 bases from J, with 14 bases between. Looked up from germline, CDR1 is LGHDT and CDR2 is YNNKEL (reference sequence). The DNA for the CDR3 is TGTGCCAGCAGCCAAGCCGTAGGGAGTTCATATGGCTACACCTTC. Translating gives CASSQAVGSSYGYTF.

This chain connects TRBV18 to TRBJ2-3; tentatively, D is TRBD1 or TRBD2 (5 bases each). The CDR3 is made up of 13 amino acids. CDR1 KGHSH and CDR2 LQKENI come from the germline V gene. V was trimmed by 4 bases and J by 4 bases, leaving 9 bases between them. CDR3 amino acids: CASSLPGPDTQYF. DNA for the CDR3: TGTGCCAGCTCACTTCCGGGACCAGATACGCAGTATTTT.

J is TRBJ2-5 and V is TRBV9; TRBD2 matches 14 bases. V shed 2 bases and J 5 bases; nucleotides not matched to a gene: 8. The CDR3 covers 17 residues. Germline V gives CDR1 SGDLS, CDR2 YYNGEE. The CDR3 reads CASSVTSGGASLETQYF. As DNA, the CDR3 is TGTGCCAGCAGCGTGACTAGCGGGGGGGCCTCGTTGGAGACCCAGTACTTC.

The V call is TRBV6-5, the J call TRBJ2-7, with 10 bases that match TRBD1. V trimming: 2 bases; J trimming: 0 bases; junction bases outside the gene matches: 1. This CDR3 region has 15 residues. Germline loops: CDR1 MNHEY, CDR2 SVGAGI. CDR3 sequence: CASSYRDRGSYEQYF. For the CDR3, the DNA is TGTGCCAGCAGTTACCGGGACAGGGGCTCCTACGAGCAGTACTTC.

The chain uses TRBV20-1 and TRBJ2-1; 7 bases are shared with TRBD2. With V trimmed by 5 bases and J by 10 bases, 5 bases remained unmatched. Per the germline V gene, CDR1 is DFQATT and CDR2 is SNEGSKA (reference sequence). The CDR3 extends over 11 amino acids. For the CDR3, the DNA is TGCAGTGCTGGACCGGGACTAGAGCAGTTCTTC. Translation: CSAGPGLEQFF.

The chain carries TRBV30 and TRBJ1-2; D might be TRBD1 (5 bases). The CDR3 sequence is 15 residues long. V shed 4 bases and J shed 3 bases, with 18 bases lying between them. From germline, CDR1 is GTSNPN and CDR2 SVGIG (reference sequence). The CDR3 loop is CAWTSLWGEDYGYTF. In DNA, the CDR3 is TGTGCCTGGACCTCTCTTTGGGGGGAGGACTATGGCTACACCTTC.

This sequence joins TRBV6-6 and TRBJ1-1, with D hard to call. V was pared by 8 bases and J by 2 bases, with 12 bases between. The V gene's germline CDR1 is MNHNY and CDR2 SVGAGI (reference sequence). The CDR3 loop spans 13 amino acids. CDR3 protein: CASAKQFNTEAFF. The CDR3 DNA is TGTGCCAGCGCTAAACAGTTCAACACTGAAGCTTTCTTT.

The CDR3 nucleotides read TGTGCCAGCAGCTCTTCGACAGGGGCAGGGGATACGCAGTATTTT. It translates to CASSSSTGAGDTQYF. J is TRBJ2-3 and V is TRBV7-2; 8 nucleotides align to TRBD1. Germline V CDR1 and CDR2: SGHTA, FQGNSA. V dropped 4 bases and J dropped 6; count of bases not matched to a gene: 9. The CDR3 consists of 15 residues.

This chain joins TRBV3-1 (or the pseudogene TRBV3-2) and TRBJ2-3, with TRBD1 matching 8 bases. This CDR3 spans 16 amino acids. Losses at the gene ends were 4 bases for V and 6 bases for J; bases not matched to a gene: 12. CDR1 and CDR2 from the germline V gene are LGHDT and YNNKEL (reference sequence). The CDR3 bases are TGTGCCAGCAGCCTGGACCCGGGACAGGAGTCGGATACGCAGTATTTT. Translating it yields CASSLDPGQESDTQYF.

V and J are TRBV30 and TRBJ2-7, with D possibly being TRBD1 (5 bases). V dropped 4 bases and J dropped 12 bases, with 25 bases sitting between them. The CDR3 loop spans 14 amino acids. Germline CDR1 GTSNPN, CDR2 SVGIG (reference sequence). The CDR3 here is CAWMDTELSLGRYF. The CDR3 bases are TGTGCCTGGATGGACACTGAGCTCTCCCTTGGGCGGTACTTC.

The chain uses TRBV30 and TRBJ1-2; perhaps TRBD1 as D (5 bases). The CDR3 spans 17 residues. Germline CDR1 reads GTSNPN; CDR2 reads SVGIG (reference sequence). Trimming took off 4 bases at V and 4 bases at J, with 25 bases between the two ends. The CDR3 DNA sequence: TGTGCCTGGAACCCCCGTGGGGCCACCCTTAGCGGCTATGGCTACACCTTC. It specifies CAWNPRGATLSGYGYTF.

This clone was counted a single time. This chain joins TRBV6-5 and TRBJ1-5; a weak D match, TRBD1 (5 bases). Per the germline V gene, CDR1 is MNHEY and CDR2 is SVGAGI. The CDR3 has 15 amino acids. Trimming removed 0 bases at V and 3 bases at J, with 9 bases between. The CDR3 spells CASSYSTGYNQPQHF. The CDR3 coding sequence is TGTGCCAGCAGTTACTCTACAGGATACAATCAGCCCCAGCATTTT.

The chain links TRBV30 to TRBJ1-4; D gene uncertain. Trimming removed 0 bases at V and 4 bases at J, with 12 bases between. Germline-derived CDR1 and CDR2 are GTSNPN and SVGIG (reference sequence). This CDR3 is built from 15 residues. CDR3 sequence: CAWSVLGGDNEKLFF. CDR3 in DNA: TGTGCCTGGAGTGTACTAGGCGGTGATAATGAAAAACTGTTTTTT.

The J gene is TRBJ2-5, the V gene TRBV28, with D perhaps TRBD1 (7 bases). The V end lost 7 bases, the J end lost 4 bases, and 19 bases lay between the germline ends. The CDR3 is made up of 15 amino acids. Germline V gene data show CDR1 as MDHEN and CDR2 as SYDVKM. CDR3 amino acids: CASTESRGAGETQYF. In DNA, the CDR3 is TGTGCCAGCACCGAAAGCAGGGGGGCCGGAGAGACCCAGTACTTC. Supplemented by reference TRBV28 and TRBJ2-5, the full variable domain reads DVKVTQSSRYLVKRTGEKVFLECVQDMDHENMFWYRQDPGLGLRLIYFSYDVKMKEKGDIPEGYSVSREKKERFSLILESASTNQTSMYLCASTESRGAGETQYFGPGTRLLVL.

The chain carries TRBV2 and TRBJ1-1, with unresolved D. The V gene lost 6 bases and the J gene lost 4 bases, with 3 bases spanning the gap. CDR1 SNHLY and CDR2 FYNNEI come from the germline V gene. The CDR3 has 10 residues. In nucleotides, the CDR3 is TGTGCCAGCAGAGGCACTGAAGCTTTCTTT. Translated, it gives CASRGTEAFF.